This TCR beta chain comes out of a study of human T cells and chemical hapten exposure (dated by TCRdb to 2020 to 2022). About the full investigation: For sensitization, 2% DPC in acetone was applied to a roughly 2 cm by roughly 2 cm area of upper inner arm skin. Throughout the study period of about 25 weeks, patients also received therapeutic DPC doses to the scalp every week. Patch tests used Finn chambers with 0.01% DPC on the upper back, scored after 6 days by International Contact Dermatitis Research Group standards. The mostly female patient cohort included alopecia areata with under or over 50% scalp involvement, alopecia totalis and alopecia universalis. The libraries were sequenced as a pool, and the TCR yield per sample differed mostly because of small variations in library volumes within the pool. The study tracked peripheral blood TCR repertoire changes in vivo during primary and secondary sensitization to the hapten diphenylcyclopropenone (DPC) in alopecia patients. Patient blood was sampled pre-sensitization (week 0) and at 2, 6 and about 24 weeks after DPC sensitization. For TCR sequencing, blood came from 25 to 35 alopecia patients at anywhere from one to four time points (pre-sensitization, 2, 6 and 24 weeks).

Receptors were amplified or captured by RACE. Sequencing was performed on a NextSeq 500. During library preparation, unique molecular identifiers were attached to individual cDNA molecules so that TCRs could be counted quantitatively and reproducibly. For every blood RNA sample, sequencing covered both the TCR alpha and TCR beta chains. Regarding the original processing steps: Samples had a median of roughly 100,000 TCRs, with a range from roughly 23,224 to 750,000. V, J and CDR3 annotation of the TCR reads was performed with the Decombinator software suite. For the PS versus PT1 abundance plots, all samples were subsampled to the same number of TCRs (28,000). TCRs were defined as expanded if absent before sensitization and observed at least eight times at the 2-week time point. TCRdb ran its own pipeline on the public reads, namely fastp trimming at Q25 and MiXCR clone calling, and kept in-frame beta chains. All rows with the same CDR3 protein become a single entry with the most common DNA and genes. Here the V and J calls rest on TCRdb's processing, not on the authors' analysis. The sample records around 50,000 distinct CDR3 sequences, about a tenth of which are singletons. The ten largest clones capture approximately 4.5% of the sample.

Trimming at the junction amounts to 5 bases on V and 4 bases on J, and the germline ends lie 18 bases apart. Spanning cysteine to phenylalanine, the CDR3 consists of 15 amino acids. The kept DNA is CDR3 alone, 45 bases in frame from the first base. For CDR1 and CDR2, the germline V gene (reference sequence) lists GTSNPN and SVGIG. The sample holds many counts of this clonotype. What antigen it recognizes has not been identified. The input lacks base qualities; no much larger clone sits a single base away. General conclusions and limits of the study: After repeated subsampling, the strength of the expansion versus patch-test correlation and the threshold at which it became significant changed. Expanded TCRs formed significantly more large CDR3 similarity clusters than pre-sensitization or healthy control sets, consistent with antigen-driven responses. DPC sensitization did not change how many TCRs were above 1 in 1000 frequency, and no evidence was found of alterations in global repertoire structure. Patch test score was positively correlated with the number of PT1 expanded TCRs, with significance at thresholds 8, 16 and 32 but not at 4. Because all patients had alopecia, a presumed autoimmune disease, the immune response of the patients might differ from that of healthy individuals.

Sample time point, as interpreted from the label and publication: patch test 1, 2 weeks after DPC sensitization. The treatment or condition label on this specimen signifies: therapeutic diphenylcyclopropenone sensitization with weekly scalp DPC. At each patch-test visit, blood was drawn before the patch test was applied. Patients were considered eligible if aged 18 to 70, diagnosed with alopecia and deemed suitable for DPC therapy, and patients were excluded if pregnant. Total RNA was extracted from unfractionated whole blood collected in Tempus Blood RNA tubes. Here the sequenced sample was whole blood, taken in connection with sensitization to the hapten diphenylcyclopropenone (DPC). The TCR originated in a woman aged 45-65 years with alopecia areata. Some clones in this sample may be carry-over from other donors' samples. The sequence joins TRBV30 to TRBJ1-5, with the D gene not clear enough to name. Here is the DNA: TGTGCCTGGGCCAGCGGTAGCCACAAGAATCAGCCCCAGCATTTT. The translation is CAWASGSHKNQPQHF.